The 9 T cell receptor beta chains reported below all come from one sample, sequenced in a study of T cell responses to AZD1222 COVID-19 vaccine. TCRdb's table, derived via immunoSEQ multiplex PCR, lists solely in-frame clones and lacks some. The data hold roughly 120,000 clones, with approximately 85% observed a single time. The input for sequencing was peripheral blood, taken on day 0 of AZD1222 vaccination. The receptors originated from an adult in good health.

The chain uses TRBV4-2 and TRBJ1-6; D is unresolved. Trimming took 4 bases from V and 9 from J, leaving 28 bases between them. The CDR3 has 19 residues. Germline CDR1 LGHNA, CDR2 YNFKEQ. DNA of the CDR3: TGTGCCAGCAGCCCTCCCGATGTGGAGGTCGGGGATATAAGTTCACCCCTCCACTTT. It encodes CASSPPDVEVGDISSPLHF.

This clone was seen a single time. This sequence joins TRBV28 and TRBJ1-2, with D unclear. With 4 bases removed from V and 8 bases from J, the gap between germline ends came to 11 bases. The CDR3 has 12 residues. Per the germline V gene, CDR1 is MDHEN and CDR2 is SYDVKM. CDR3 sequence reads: CASSSQERGYTF. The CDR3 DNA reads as TGTGCCAGCAGTTCTCAGGAGCGAGGCTACACCTTC.

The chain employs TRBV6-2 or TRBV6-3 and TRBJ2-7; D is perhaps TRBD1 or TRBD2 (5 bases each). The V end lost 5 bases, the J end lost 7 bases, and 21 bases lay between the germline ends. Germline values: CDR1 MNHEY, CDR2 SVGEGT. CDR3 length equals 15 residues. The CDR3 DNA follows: TGTGCCAGCAGTCATCACTCCGGGACGGTTTTTGAGCAGTACTTC. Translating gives CASSHHSGTVFEQYF.

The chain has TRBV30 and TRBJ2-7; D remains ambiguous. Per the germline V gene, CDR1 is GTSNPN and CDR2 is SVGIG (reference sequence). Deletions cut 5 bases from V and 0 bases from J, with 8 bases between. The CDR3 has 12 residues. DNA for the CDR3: TGTGCCTGGGTCGTGGCCTCCTACGAGCAGTACTTC. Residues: CAWVVASYEQYF.

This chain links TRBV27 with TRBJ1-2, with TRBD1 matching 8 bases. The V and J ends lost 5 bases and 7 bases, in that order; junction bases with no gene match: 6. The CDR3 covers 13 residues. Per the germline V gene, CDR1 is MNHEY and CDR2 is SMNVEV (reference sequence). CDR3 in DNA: TGTGCCAGCAGTCAGACTACAGGGGGTGGCTACACCTTC. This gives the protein CASSQTTGGGYTF.

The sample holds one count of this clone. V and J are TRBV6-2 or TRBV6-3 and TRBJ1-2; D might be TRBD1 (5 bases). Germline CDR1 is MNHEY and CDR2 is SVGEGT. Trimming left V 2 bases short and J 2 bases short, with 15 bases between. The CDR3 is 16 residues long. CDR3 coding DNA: TGTGCCAGCAGTTACCTGGTGGGGCAGAGCAACTATGGCTACACCTTC. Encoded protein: CASSYLVGQSNYGYTF.

CDR3 region: CAACAGNTEAFF. CDR3 nucleotide sequence: TGTGCCGCCTGTGCAGGAAACACTGAAGCTTTCTTT. This chain links TRBV6-5 with TRBJ1-1; D not resolved. This CDR3 comprises 12 residues. Trimming pared 11 bases from V and 2 bases from J, leaving 12 bases between. Germline V lookup: CDR1 MNHEY, CDR2 SVGAGI.

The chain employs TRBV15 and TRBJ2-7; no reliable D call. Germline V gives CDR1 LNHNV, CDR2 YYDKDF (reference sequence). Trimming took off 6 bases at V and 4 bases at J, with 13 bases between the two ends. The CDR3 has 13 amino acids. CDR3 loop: CATSPASGYEQYF. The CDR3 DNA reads TGTGCCACCAGTCCGGCCTCGGGTTACGAGCAGTACTTC. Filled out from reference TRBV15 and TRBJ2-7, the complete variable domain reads DAMVIQNPRYQVTQFGKPVTLSCSQTLNHNVMYWYQQKSSQAPKLLFHYYDKDFNNEADTPDNFQSRRPNTSFCFLDIRSPGLGDTAMYLCATSPASGYEQYFGPGTRLTVT.

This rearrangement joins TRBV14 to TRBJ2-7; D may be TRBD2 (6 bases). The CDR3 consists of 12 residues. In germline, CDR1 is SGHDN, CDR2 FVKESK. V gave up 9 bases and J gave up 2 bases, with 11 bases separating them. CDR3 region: CARWRGTYEQYF. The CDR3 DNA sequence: TGTGCCAGGTGGAGGGGCACCTACGAGCAGTACTTC.